The source of this TCR beta chain is a study of shared clonotypes between healthy human individuals. Findings of the study overall: On the whole, naive subsets had larger estimated richness than memory subsets had.

Healthy and HIV-negative, the adult donors had no recent acute infections or vaccinations. The V and J ends lost 8 bases and 2 bases respectively, with 13 bases between them. The germline V gene encodes CDR1 SNHLY and CDR2 FYNNEI. The CDR3 has 14 amino acids. Note on this clone: Its antigen is still unknown.

The table came from immunoSEQ multiplex PCR; TCRdb's copy has only in-frame clones and leaves some out. There are about 990,000 clones in the sample; 78% occur only once, and 0.6% to 0.75% lies in the top ten. The sequence was obtained from a man younger than 30 in good health. Some clones in this sample may be carry-over from other donors' samples. Sequencing used memory CD4+ T cells from PBMCs. The subset was: CD45RA-negative fraction. J is TRBJ1-3 and V is TRBV2, with a tentative D call TRBD1 (5 bases). The CDR3 nucleotides are TGTGCCAGCCGGGGGGAGGCCACTGGAAACACCATATATTTT. This translates into CASRGEATGNTIYF.